Listed here is a single TCR beta chain. Its antigen remains unidentified. The data stem from a study of neoadjuvant nivolumab and ipilimumab in lung cancer. Study information: The combination arm added day-1 ipilimumab 1 mg/kg to nivolumab 3 mg/kg on days 1, 15, 29.

Profiled with immunoSEQ multiplex PCR; TCRdb holds only in-frame clones, not every one. The sample has some 6,900 clones, around 90% seen once. V lost 7 bases and J lost 0, with 10 bases in between. Germline V gives CDR1 MNHNY, CDR2 SVGAGI (reference sequence). This CDR3 region has 14 residues. General study points: TCR richness and clonality were higher in tumors than adjacent uninvolved lung.

The starting material was tumor tissue, obtained after neoadjuvant nivolumab, alone or with ipilimumab, at or shortly before surgery. This clonotype originated in an adult with non-small cell lung cancer. Some clones in this sample may be carry-over from other donors' samples. This chain joins TRBV6-6 and TRBJ1-5, with D tentatively TRBD1 (5 bases). In DNA, the CDR3 is TGTGCCAGCAACCAACAGGTTAGCAATCAGCCCCAGCATTTT. This sequence encodes CASNQQVSNQPQHF.